This entry concerns a single T cell receptor (beta chain). This specimen belongs to a study of blood T cell repertoires in COVID-19. Study background: Whether acute or convalescent, the COVID-19 samples came from the United States, Italy and Spain.

In the source study's methods: Reference gene primer amplification gave estimated nucleated cell counts. Using immunoSEQ multiplex PCR, the repertoire was profiled, and TCRdb retains in-frame clones only, with some absent. That table is the source of V, J and clone size, and D and trimming were worked out from the DNA. There are 89,000 or so clones in the sample; about 95% occur only once, and roughly 4.7% lies in the top ten. Unmatched junction bases numbered 21, after V lost 4 bases and J lost 9 bases. The germline V gene has CDR1 MNHEY and CDR2 SMNVEV (reference sequence). The CDR3 is 19 amino acids.

The receptor was derived from a human donor with active COVID-19. The donor label of this sample is uncertain. The chain joins TRBV27 to TRBJ2-1; 10 bases are shared with TRBD2. The specimen sequenced was peripheral blood. The CDR3 reads CASSSWGVRASGSYSEQFF. The CDR3 DNA sequence: TGTGCCAGCAGTTCGTGGGGGGTCAGGGCTAGCGGGAGTTATAGTGAGCAGTTCTTC.